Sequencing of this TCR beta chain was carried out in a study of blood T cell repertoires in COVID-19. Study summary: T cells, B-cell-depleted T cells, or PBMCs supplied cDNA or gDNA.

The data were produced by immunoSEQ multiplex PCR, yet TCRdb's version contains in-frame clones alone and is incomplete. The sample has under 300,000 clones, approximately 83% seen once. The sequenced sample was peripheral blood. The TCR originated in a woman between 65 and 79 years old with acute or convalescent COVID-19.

In DNA form, the CDR3 reads TGTGCCACCTTTAGCGGAAGCCAAGAGACCCAGTACTTC. Its protein product is CATFSGSQETQYF. The V and J genes are TRBV10-3 and TRBJ2-5; D possibly corresponds to TRBD2 (6 bases). CDR1 is ENHRY and CDR2 is SYGVKD in the germline V gene. Trimming shortened V by 10 bases and J by 1 base, and 13 bases separated the two germline ends. The CDR3 totals 13 residues.